A single T cell receptor beta chain is shown here with its context. This sample stems from a study of neoadjuvant nivolumab and ipilimumab in lung cancer. The V and J ends lost 4 bases and 0 bases respectively, with 6 bases between them. The germline V gene encodes CDR1 MNHEY and CDR2 SVGAGI. The CDR3 is 13 amino acids. The table came from immunoSEQ multiplex PCR; TCRdb's copy has only in-frame clones and leaves some out. Of some 13,000 clones listed, about 94% are singletons. This chain connects TRBV6-5 to TRBJ1-2; D remains unclear. The receptor was derived from an adult with non-small cell lung cancer. Source: peripheral blood, taken after neoadjuvant nivolumab, alone or with ipilimumab, at or shortly before surgery. CDR3 loop: CASSFGANYGYTF. CDR3 in DNA: TGTGCCAGCAGTTTCGGAGCTAACTATGGCTACACCTTC.